These 12 T cell receptor beta chains were sequenced from one sample in a study of T cells in Graves' hyperthyroidism and ophthalmopathy. Authors of the study amplified TCR beta CDR3 regions from RNA transcripts. First-round RT-PCR with HTBI primers amplified the TCR CDR3 region. One entry per CDR3 protein, called by TCRdb with MiXCR from the multiplex PCR reads. Among 610,000 or so distinct CDR3 sequences listed, about 45% were seen once. Material: peripheral blood or thyroid tissue (not recorded which). The receptors originated from a woman younger than 35 with Graves' hyperthyroidism.

CDR3 region: CASSQVRGREQPQHF. DNA for the CDR3: TGTGCCAGCAGCCAAGTCCGGGGGAGGGAGCAGCCCCAGCATTTT. The V call is TRBV7-2, the J call TRBJ1-5; tentative D call: TRBD1 (5 bases). The V gene's germline CDR1 is SGHTA and CDR2 FQGNSA. CDR3 length: 15 residues. The V gene lost 5 bases and the J gene lost 7 bases, with 18 bases spanning the gap. Together with reference TRBV7-2 and TRBJ1-5, the CDR3 gives the full variable domain: GAGVSQSPSNKVTEKGKDVELRCDPISGHTALYWYRQSLGQGLEFLIYFQGNSAPDKSGLPSDRFSAERTGGSVSTLTIQRTQQEDSAVYLCASSQVRGREQPQHFGDGTRLSIL.

This chain uses TRBV5-1 with TRBJ2-7, with a weak D call TRBD2 (5 bases). Trimming took 2 bases from V and 7 from J, leaving 19 bases between them. CDR1 is SGHRS and CDR2 is YFSETQ in the germline V gene. The CDR3 spans 15 residues. The CDR3: CASSFDSTKGWEQYF. The CDR3 DNA reads TGCGCCAGCAGCTTCGATTCGACTAAAGGCTGGGAGCAGTACTTC.

J is TRBJ1-1 and V is TRBV15; D uncertain. This CDR3 has 13 amino acids. Germline loops: CDR1 LNHNV, CDR2 YYDKDF (reference sequence). The V end was cut by 1 base, the J end by 7 bases, with 10 bases between. The CDR3 DNA reads TGTGCCACCAGCAGAGCGGGTCGTAATGAAGCTTTCTTT. This sequence encodes CATSRAGRNEAFF. The variable domain in full, completed from reference TRBV15 and TRBJ1-1, reads DAMVIQNPRYQVTQFGKPVTLSCSQTLNHNVMYWYQQKSSQAPKLLFHYYDKDFNNEADTPDNFQSRRPNTSFCFLDIRSPGLGDTAMYLCATSRAGRNEAFFGQGTRLTVV.

The chain joins TRBV29-1 to TRBJ2-1; D not resolved. Deletions cut 1 base from V and 7 bases from J, with 17 bases between. There are 15 residues in the CDR3. Per germline, CDR1 SQVTM and CDR2 ANQGSEA. CDR3 DNA: TGCAGCGTTGAAGGTTTGCGCGACCCCGTGAATGAGCAGTTCTTC. It specifies CSVEGLRDPVNEQFF.

This clonotype has a count of ten or more. The chain is built from TRBV4-1 and TRBJ1-1; maybe TRBD1 (5 bases). Germline CDR1 MGHRA, CDR2 YSYEKL. Trimming took 2 bases from V and 4 from J, leaving 8 bases between them. This CDR3 comprises 13 residues. CDR3 bases: TGCGCCAGCAGCCAACCAGGGCCCACTGAAGCTTTCTTT. Encoded protein: CASSQPGPTEAFF.

The chain is built from TRBV20-1 and TRBJ2-7; D assignment may be TRBD1 or TRBD2 (8 bases each). The CDR3 sequence is 15 residues long. Germline CDR1 reads DFQATT; CDR2 reads SNEGSKA (reference sequence). This CDR3 is CSSSGSDRESYEQYF. The DNA of the CDR3 is TGCAGCTCTAGCGGGTCGGACAGGGAGTCCTACGAGCAGTACTTC.

The chain links TRBV15 to TRBJ1-6, with D tentatively TRBD1 (5 bases). The V gene lost 3 bases and the J gene lost 6 bases, with 15 bases spanning the gap. This CDR3 has 16 residues. Germline CDR1 LNHNV, CDR2 YYDKDF (reference sequence). CDR3 loop: CATSSLFSQGNSPLHF. The CDR3 DNA reads TGTGCCACCAGCAGCTTGTTTTCTCAGGGTAATTCACCCCTCCACTTT.

The sample holds a few counts of this clonotype. V and J are TRBV7-7 and TRBJ1-2; D is ambiguous. The germline gives CDR1 SSHAT, CDR2 FNYEAQ (reference sequence). The CDR3 runs 12 residues. V was trimmed by 3 bases and J by 5 bases, leaving 7 bases between them. DNA of the CDR3: TGTGCCAGCAGCTTTCAACTTTATGGCTACACCTTC. It translates to CASSFQLYGYTF. Full variable domain (missing parts from reference TRBV7-7 and TRBJ1-2): GAGVSQSPRYKVTKRGQDVTLRCDPISSHATLYWYQQALGQGPEFLTYFNYEAQPDKSGLPSDRFSAERPEGSISTLTIQRTEQRDSAMYRCASSFQLYGYTFGSGTRLTVV.

V and J are TRBV2 and TRBJ2-3; the match to TRBD2 covers 7 bases. Trimming removed 5 bases from V and 2 bases from J; junction bases left unmatched: 13. Germline-derived CDR1 and CDR2 are SNHLY and FYNNEI. The CDR3 covers 17 residues. The CDR3 sequence is CASSQKTLAVPTDTQYF. Written as DNA, the CDR3 is TGTGCCAGCAGTCAAAAAACGCTAGCGGTACCCACAGATACGCAGTATTTT. Drawing the rest from reference TRBV2 and TRBJ2-3, the complete variable domain is EPEVTQTPSHQVTQMGQEVILRCVPISNHLYFYWYRQILGQKVEFLVSFYNNEISEKSEIFDDQFSVERPDGSNFTLKIRSTKLEDSAMYFCASSQKTLAVPTDTQYFGPGTRLTVL.

This clonotype came up many times. The V call is TRBV3-1, the J call TRBJ1-5; maybe TRBD1 (5 bases). Germline CDR1 and CDR2: LGHDT and YNNKEL (reference sequence). The CDR3 totals 15 residues. V was clipped by 4 bases and J by 2 bases, with 12 bases between them. The CDR3: CASSLSLRGNQPQHF. CDR3 nucleotide sequence: TGTGCCAGCAGCCTCTCCCTCAGGGGCAATCAGCCCCAGCATTTT. Using reference TRBV3-1 and TRBJ1-5 for the parts outside the CDR3, the full variable domain is DTAVSQTPKYLVTQMGNDKSIKCEQNLGHDTMYWYKQDSKKFLKIMFSYNNKELIINETVPNRFSPKSPDKAHLNLHINSLELGDSAVYFCASSLSLRGNQPQHFGDGTRLSIL.

The table lists this clonotype with a few counts. The conserved phenylalanine or tryptophan is not found at the CDR3 terminus, so this likely reflects a read error. Because the CDR3's place on the DNA is in doubt, the DNA is left out and the CDR3 is given as listed by TCRdb. The chain has TRBV2 and TRBJ2-7; the DNA was not used to check the table's D call, TRBD1. Germline V gene data show CDR1 as SNHLY and CDR2 as FYNNEI. The CDR3 extends over 8 residues, inclusive of both ends. The CDR3: CASSEGTG.

This clonotype was seen at least ten times. This chain links TRBV20-1 with TRBJ2-2, with 10 bases identical to TRBD2. This CDR3 has 16 amino acids. Unmatched junction bases numbered 8, after V lost 4 bases and J lost 3 bases. CDR1 is DFQATT and CDR2 is SNEGSKA in the germline V gene (reference sequence). The DNA for the CDR3 is TGCAGTGCTACTAGCGGGAGTAGGTCGGACACCGGGGAGCTGTTTTTT. Protein product: CSATSGSRSDTGELFF.